This T cell receptor (gamma chain) was identified during a study of gamma-delta chains in newborns, infants, children. The overall study: Microbial exposure reportedly drives polyclonal innate γδ T cell expansion after birth.

This CDR3 contains 16 residues. CDR1 GITISATS and CDR2 ISYDGTV come from the germline V gene (reference sequence). V was pared by 3 bases and J by 9 bases, with 8 bases of the junction left unmatched. This clone was seen a few times. TCRdb redid the clone calls on the reads with CATT. The sample shows around 2,700 gamma-chain clones, less than 30% of them seen only once. The clonotype comes from a child who was a newborn, infant or young child, either healthy, febrile or measles-vaccinated (not recorded which). The sample was blood. This chain uses TRGV9 with TRGJP. CDR3 region: CALWEQQRLGKKIKVF. For the CDR3, the DNA is TGTGCCTTGTGGGAGCAACAAAGGTTGGGCAAAAAAATCAAGGTATTT.